One sample yielded the 21 T cell receptor beta chains listed below, sequenced in a study of blood T cell repertoires in COVID-19. Sequencing was performed with immunoSEQ multiplex PCR; in TCRdb, only in-frame clones are kept and a portion is missing. The sample has some 300,000 clones, approximately 91% seen once. The sequenced material came from PBMCs or T cells enriched from blood (not recorded which). These receptors came from a woman in her twenties or thirties who had recovered from COVID-19.

The chain employs TRBV25-1 and TRBJ1-2; D may be TRBD1 (5 bases). CDR3 length: 12 amino acids. V lost 1 base and J lost 8, with 8 bases in between. Germline CDR1 MGHDK, CDR2 SYGVNS. The CDR3, as DNA: TGTGCCAGCAGTGAATGGGGCAAGGGCTACACCTTC. It translates to CASSEWGKGYTF.

This clone was observed a single time. The chain recombines TRBV6-5 with TRBJ1-2; D is unclear. The germline V and J ends were trimmed by 5 bases and 8 bases, with 9 bases remaining between them. Looked up from germline, CDR1 is MNHEY and CDR2 is SVGAGI. The CDR3 has 11 residues. Written as DNA, the CDR3 is TGTGCCAGCAGTATGGGAGGAGGCTACACCTTC. It specifies CASSMGGGYTF.

This clone was seen a single time. The chain is built from TRBV6-2 or TRBV6-3 and TRBJ2-4, with 10 bases fitting TRBD2. This CDR3 is built from 15 residues. Losses at the gene ends were 2 bases for V and 4 bases for J; bases not matched to a gene: 2. CDR1 MNHEY and CDR2 SVGEGT come from the germline V gene. CDR3 in amino acids: CASSYGAGGKNIQYF. The CDR3, as DNA: TGTGCCAGCAGTTACGGAGCGGGGGGGAAAAACATTCAGTACTTC.

The rearrangement uses TRBV4-2 and TRBJ1-6, with D maybe TRBD1 (5 bases). The CDR3 extends over 17 amino acids. V shed 0 bases and J shed 8 bases, with 17 bases lying between them. CDR1 and CDR2 from the germline V gene are LGHNA and YNFKEQ. The CDR3 loop is CASSQEARLGTYSPLHF. As DNA, the CDR3 is TGTGCCAGCAGCCAAGAGGCCCGACTGGGGACTTATTCACCCCTCCACTTT.

This chain links TRBV5-8 with TRBJ1-1; TRBD1 agrees at 8 bases. The germline V gene encodes CDR1 SGHTS and CDR2 YDEGEE. J lost 4 bases, V lost 4 bases, and 3 bases had no gene match. The CDR3 length is 13 residues. The CDR3 protein is CASSLRGRTEAFF. The CDR3 nucleotides are TGTGCCAGCAGCCTCAGGGGGCGCACTGAAGCTTTCTTT.

The chain couples TRBV27 to TRBJ1-2; TRBD1 might be the D (6 bases). The CDR3 totals 12 residues. Between the trimmed V and J ends, which lost 4 bases and 5 bases, there was a span of 8 bases. CDR1 and CDR2 (germline): MNHEY, SMNVEV (reference sequence). CDR3 region: CASSYQGYGYTF. CDR3 bases: TGTGCCAGCAGTTATCAGGGGTATGGCTACACCTTC.

This clone occurred once. This chain connects TRBV9 to TRBJ2-7; D might be TRBD1 (6 bases). The CDR3 runs 15 residues. V lost 0 bases, J lost 0 bases, and 10 bases lay in between. The germline V gene encodes CDR1 SGDLS and CDR2 YYNGEE. CDR3 residues: CASSVEQGPSYEQYF. DNA for the CDR3: TGTGCCAGCAGCGTAGAACAGGGTCCCTCCTACGAGCAGTACTTC.

The chain recombines TRBV5-1 with TRBJ2-2; tentative D call: TRBD1 (5 bases). This CDR3 spans 11 amino acids. Germline-derived CDR1 and CDR2 are SGHRS and YFSETQ. V was clipped by 7 bases and J by 6 bases, with 7 bases between them. DNA for the CDR3: TGCGCCAGCCAGGGCGCCGGGGAGCTGTTTTTT. This codes for CASQGAGELFF.

V gene TRBV7-9 combines with J gene TRBJ1-2, with D uncertain. The CDR3 has 16 residues. Per germline, CDR1 SEHNR and CDR2 FQNEAQ (reference sequence). V was trimmed by 5 bases and J by 4 bases, leaving 20 bases between them. This CDR3 reads CASSPTSTRPGYGYTF. Here the CDR3 DNA reads TGTGCCAGCAGCCCGACGTCCACGCGGCCTGGCTATGGCTACACCTTC. Together with reference TRBV7-9 and TRBJ1-2, the CDR3 gives the full variable domain: DTGVSQNPRHKITKRGQNVTFRCDPISEHNRLYWYRQTLGQGPEFLTYFQNEAQLEKSRLLSDRFSAERPKGSFSTLEIQRTEQGDSAMYLCASSPTSTRPGYGYTFGSGTRLTVV.

This chain joins TRBV15 and TRBJ1-5; D uncertain. Germline values: CDR1 LNHNV, CDR2 YYDKDF (reference sequence). Between the trimmed V and J ends, which lost 0 bases and 5 bases, there was a span of 17 bases. This CDR3 has 17 amino acids. CDR3 nucleotides: TGTGCCACCAGCAGAGATAATGCAGGTTCTATGGATCAGCCCCAGCATTTT. Translating gives CATSRDNAGSMDQPQHF.

Only a few counts were recorded for this clone. The rearrangement uses TRBV14 and TRBJ1-1, with D tentatively TRBD1 (5 bases). Germline lookup yields CDR1 SGHDN and CDR2 FVKESK. This CDR3 region has 13 residues. Trimming removed 5 bases at V and 5 bases at J, with 12 bases between. In DNA form, the CDR3 reads TGTGCCAGCAGCACCAGGGATATGACTGAAGCTTTCTTT. It is translated as CASSTRDMTEAFF.

CDR3 nucleotides: TGCGCCAGCAGCCCCTTTGGGGAGGTGACCGGGACGTACTGGCCCTACGAGCAGTACTTC. Translated, it gives CASSPFGEVTGTYWPYEQYF. The chain couples TRBV5-1 to TRBJ2-7; tentatively, D is TRBD2 (6 bases). Between the trimmed V and J ends, which lost 4 bases and 2 bases, there was a span of 31 bases. The CDR3 covers 20 residues. CDR1 and CDR2 (germline): SGHRS, YFSETQ.

The chain combines TRBV28 with TRBJ2-7; a weak D match, TRBD2 (6 bases). CDR1 is MDHEN and CDR2 is SYDVKM in the germline V gene. The CDR3 is 14 amino acids. V was trimmed by 5 bases and J by 2 bases, leaving 13 bases between them. CDR3 nucleotides: TGTGCCAGCAGTCCATCGGGGGTTACCTACGAGCAGTACTTC. This sequence encodes CASSPSGVTYEQYF.

This rearrangement joins TRBV6-5 to TRBJ2-1, with TRBD1 identical over 7 bases. This CDR3 contains 14 residues. CDR1 is MNHEY, CDR2 SVGAGI, per germline. V gave up 1 base and J gave up 5 bases; unmatched junction bases: 2. Here the CDR3 reads CASSYWDRDNEQFF. The CDR3 nucleotides are TGTGCCAGCAGTTACTGGGACAGAGACAATGAGCAGTTCTTC.

This clone was detected only once. The rearrangement joins TRBV6-2 or TRBV6-3 to TRBJ2-2; D remains ambiguous. This CDR3 comprises 14 residues. Trimming took off 2 bases at V and 2 bases at J, with 6 bases between the two ends. CDR1 is MNHEY, CDR2 SVGEGT, per germline. The CDR3 nucleotides are TGTGCCAGCAGTTACGGCCTTAACACCGGGGAGCTGTTTTTT. Encoded protein: CASSYGLNTGELFF.

This sequence joins TRBV5-6 and TRBJ1-1, with D perhaps matching TRBD1 (5 bases). The CDR3 runs 15 residues. From germline, CDR1 is SGHDT and CDR2 YYEEEE. V shed 4 bases and J shed 1 base, with 14 bases lying between them. Written as DNA, the CDR3 is TGTGCCAGCAGCCCAGACAGCCGCTCGAACACTGAAGCTTTCTTT. Translation gives CASSPDSRSNTEAFF. Together with reference TRBV5-6 and TRBJ1-1, the CDR3 gives the full variable domain: DAGVTQSPTHLIKTRGQQVTLRCSPKSGHDTVSWYQQALGQGPQFIFQYYEEEERQRGNFPDRFSGHQFPNYSSELNVNALLLGDSALYLCASSPDSRSNTEAFFGQGTRLTVV.

The chain is built from TRBV4-1 and TRBJ1-2, with 8 nucleotides matching TRBD1. CDR3 length: 18 residues. Germline CDR1 reads MGHRA; CDR2 reads YSYEKL. V lost 1 base to trimming and J lost 4 bases; unmatched junction nucleotides: 14. The chain's CDR3 is CASSQVGVRGRSIYGYTF. CDR3 DNA: TGCGCCAGCAGCCAAGTGGGGGTCAGGGGGCGGAGTATCTATGGCTACACCTTC.

The gene calls are TRBV7-8 and TRBJ1-5, with D perhaps matching TRBD1 (5 bases). V dropped 6 bases and J dropped 0 bases, with 21 bases sitting between them. Germline loops: CDR1 SGHVS, CDR2 FQNEAQ. The CDR3 spans 18 residues. This chain's CDR3 is CASSPLWRQPYSNQPQHF. The CDR3 DNA is TGTGCCAGCAGTCCCTTATGGAGACAGCCTTATAGCAATCAGCCCCAGCATTTT.

The chain joins TRBV10-3 to TRBJ2-7, with TRBD1 as a possible D gene (6 bases). The CDR3 runs 14 residues. The V end was cut by 3 bases, the J end by 2 bases, with 11 bases between. Germline loops: CDR1 ENHRY, CDR2 SYGVKD. This CDR3 reads CAISDTGMAYEQYF. DNA of the CDR3: TGTGCCATCAGTGATACAGGGATGGCCTACGAGCAGTACTTC.

In the case of this clone: A read error may account for a junction end that differs from germline. Here the CDR3 DNA reads TGTGCCAGCAGCTCGGAACTAAAGGGACTAGCGGCCCTCCTCAACTTC. Translated, it gives CASSSELKGLAALLNF. The gene calls are TRBV5-6 and TRBJ2-7; TRBD2 matches at 11 bases. Per the germline V gene, CDR1 is SGHDT and CDR2 is YYEEEE. CDR3 size: 16 residues.

The rearrangement uses TRBV10-2 and TRBJ1-5; perhaps TRBD1 as D (5 bases). CDR1 and CDR2 (germline): WSHSY, SAAADI. V was cut by 9 bases and J by 5 bases, with 14 bases left in between. The CDR3 is made up of 13 amino acids. The CDR3 loop reads CARGPQDYQPQHF. The DNA of the CDR3 is TGCGCCAGAGGCCCACAGGATTATCAGCCCCAGCATTTT.